The clone carrying this TCR beta chain was observed many times. Germline CDR1 is LNHNV and CDR2 is YYDKDF (reference sequence). The V gene lost 2 bases and the J gene lost 2 bases, with 7 bases spanning the gap. This CDR3 contains 13 residues. The data belong to a study of blood T cells in healthy people across ages. Combining a sample-barcoded 5' primer with a J-beta primer mix, a second PCR ran for roughly 7 to 12 cycles. TCRdb passed the 5' RACE reads through MiXCR, listing each CDR3 protein once. This table has 900,000 to 950,000 distinct CDR3 sequences, 25% to 30% appearing once. The same data also contributed to another study, on T cells of mothers and their children.

The receptor comes from a woman aged 40 to 50 in good health. The chain couples TRBV15 to TRBJ2-7, with D possibly matching TRBD2 (5 bases). The specimen was blood. The CDR3 reads CATSRKGAYEQYF. The CDR3 nucleotides are TGTGCCACCAGCAGAAAGGGAGCCTACGAGCAGTACTTC.